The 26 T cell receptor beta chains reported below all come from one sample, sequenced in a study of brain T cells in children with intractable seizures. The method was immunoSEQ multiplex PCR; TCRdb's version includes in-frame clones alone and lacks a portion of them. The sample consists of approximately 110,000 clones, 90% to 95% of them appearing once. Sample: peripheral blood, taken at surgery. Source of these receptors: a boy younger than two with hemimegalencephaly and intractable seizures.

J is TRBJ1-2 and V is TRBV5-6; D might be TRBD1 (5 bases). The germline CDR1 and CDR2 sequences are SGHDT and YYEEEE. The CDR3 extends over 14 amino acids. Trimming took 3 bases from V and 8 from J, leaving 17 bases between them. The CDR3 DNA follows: TGTGCCAGCAGCTCCCTGGGGACCCTCAGGGGCTACACCTTC. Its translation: CASSSLGTLRGYTF.

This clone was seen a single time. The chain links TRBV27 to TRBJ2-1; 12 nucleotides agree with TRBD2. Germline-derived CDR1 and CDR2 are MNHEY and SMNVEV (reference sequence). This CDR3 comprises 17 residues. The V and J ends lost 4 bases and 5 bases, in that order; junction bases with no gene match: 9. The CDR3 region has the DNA TGTGCCAGCAGTTCCCAAACTAGCGGGAGGATCAACAATGAGCAGTTCTTC. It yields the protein CASSSQTSGRINNEQFF.

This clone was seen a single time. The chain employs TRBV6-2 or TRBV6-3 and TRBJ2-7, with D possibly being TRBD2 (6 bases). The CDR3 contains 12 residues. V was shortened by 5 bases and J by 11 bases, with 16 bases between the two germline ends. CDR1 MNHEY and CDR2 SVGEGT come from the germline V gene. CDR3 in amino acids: CASSERPGSEYF. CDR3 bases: TGTGCCAGCAGTGAGAGACCCGGGAGCGAGTACTTC.

CDR3 nucleotide sequence: TGTGCCAGCAGAGCCGAAGCTAGCGGGAGGGCCCATGAGCAGTTCTTC. It is translated as CASRAEASGRAHEQFF. The chain has TRBV7-6 and TRBJ2-1, with 12 bases aligning to TRBD2. CDR1 is SGHVS, CDR2 FNYEAQ, per germline. This CDR3 is built from 16 residues. Unmatched junction bases numbered 11, after V lost 6 bases and J lost 8 bases.

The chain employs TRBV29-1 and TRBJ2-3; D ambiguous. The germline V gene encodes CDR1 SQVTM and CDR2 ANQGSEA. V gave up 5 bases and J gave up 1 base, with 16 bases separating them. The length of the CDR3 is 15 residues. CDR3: CSVRPERSGTDTQYF. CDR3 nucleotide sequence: TGCAGCGTTCGTCCGGAGCGATCGGGCACAGATACGCAGTATTTT.

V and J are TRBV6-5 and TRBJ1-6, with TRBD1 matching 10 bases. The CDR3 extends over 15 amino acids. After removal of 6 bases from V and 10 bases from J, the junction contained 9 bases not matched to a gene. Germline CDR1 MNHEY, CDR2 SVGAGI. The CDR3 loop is CASSQDRGVLSPLHF. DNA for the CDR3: TGTGCCAGCAGCCAGGACAGGGGGGTCTTGTCACCCCTCCACTTT.

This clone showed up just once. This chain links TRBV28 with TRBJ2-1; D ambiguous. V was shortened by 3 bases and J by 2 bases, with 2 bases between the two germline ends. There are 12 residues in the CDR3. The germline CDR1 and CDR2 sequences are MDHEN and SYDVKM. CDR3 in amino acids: CASSLTYNEQFF. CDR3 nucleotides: TGTGCCAGCAGTTTGACCTACAATGAGCAGTTCTTC.

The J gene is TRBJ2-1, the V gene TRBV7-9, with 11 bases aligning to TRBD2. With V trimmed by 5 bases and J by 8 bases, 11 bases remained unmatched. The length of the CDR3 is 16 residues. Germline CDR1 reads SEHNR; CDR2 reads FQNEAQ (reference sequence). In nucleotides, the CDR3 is TGTGCCAGCAGCCCCCGGGTAGCGGGAGGGGCGGATGAGCAGTTCTTC. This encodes CASSPRVAGGADEQFF.

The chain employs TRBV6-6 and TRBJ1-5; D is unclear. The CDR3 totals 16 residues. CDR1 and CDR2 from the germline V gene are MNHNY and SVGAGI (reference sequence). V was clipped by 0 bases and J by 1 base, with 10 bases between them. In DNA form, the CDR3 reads TGTGCCAGCAGTTACTCGAAACAGATCAGCAATCAGCCCCAGCATTTT. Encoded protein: CASSYSKQISNQPQHF.

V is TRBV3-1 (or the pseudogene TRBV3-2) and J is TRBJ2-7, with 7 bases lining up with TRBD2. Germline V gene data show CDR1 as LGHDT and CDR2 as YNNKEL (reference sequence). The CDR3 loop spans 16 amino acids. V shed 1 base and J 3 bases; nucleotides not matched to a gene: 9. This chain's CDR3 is CASSQVPGLRIYEQYF. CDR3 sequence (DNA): TGTGCCAGCAGCCAAGTACCGGGACTACGGATCTACGAGCAGTACTTC.

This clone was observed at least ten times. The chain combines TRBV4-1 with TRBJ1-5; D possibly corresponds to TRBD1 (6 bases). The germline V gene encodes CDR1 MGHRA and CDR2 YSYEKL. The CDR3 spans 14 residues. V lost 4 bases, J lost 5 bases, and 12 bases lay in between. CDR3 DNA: TGCGCCAGCAGCCCGTTAGAGGGGGATCAGCCCCAGCATTTT. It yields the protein CASSPLEGDQPQHF.

The CDR3 nucleotides read TGTGCCACCAGCAGAGATCTTGAGTGGGGCTACACCTTC. This sequence encodes CATSRDLEWGYTF. The chain links TRBV15 to TRBJ1-2; D is undetermined. V was cut by 0 bases and J by 8 bases, with 10 bases left in between. Germline assignment: CDR1 LNHNV and CDR2 YYDKDF (reference sequence). The length of the CDR3 is 13 residues.

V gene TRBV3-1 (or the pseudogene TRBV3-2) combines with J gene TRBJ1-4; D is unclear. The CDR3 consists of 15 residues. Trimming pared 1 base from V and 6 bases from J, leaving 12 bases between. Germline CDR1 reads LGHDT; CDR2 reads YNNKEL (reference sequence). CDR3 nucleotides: TGTGCCAGCAGCCAAGCACGACTGTGGGATGAAAAACTGTTTTTT. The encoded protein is CASSQARLWDEKLFF.

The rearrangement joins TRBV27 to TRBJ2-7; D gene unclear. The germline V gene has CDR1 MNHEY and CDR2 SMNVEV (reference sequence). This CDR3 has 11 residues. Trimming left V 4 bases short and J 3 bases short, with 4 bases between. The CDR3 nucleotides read TGTGCCAGCAGTTCTCGCTACGAGCAGTACTTC. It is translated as CASSSRYEQYF.

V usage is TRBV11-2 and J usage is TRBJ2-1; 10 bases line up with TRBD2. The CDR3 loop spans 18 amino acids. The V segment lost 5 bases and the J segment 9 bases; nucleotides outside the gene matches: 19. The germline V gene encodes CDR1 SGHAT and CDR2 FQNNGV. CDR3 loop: CASSPRGRPGLASGEQFF. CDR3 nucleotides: TGTGCCAGCAGCCCTAGAGGGAGGCCGGGACTAGCGTCGGGTGAGCAGTTCTTC.

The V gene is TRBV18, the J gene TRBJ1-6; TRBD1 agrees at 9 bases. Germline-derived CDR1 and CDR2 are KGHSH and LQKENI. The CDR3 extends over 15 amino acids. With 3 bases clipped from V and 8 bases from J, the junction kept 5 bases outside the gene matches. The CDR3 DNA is TGTGCCAGCTCACCCAGACAGGGGGGGTATTCACCCCTCCACTTT. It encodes CASSPRQGGYSPLHF.

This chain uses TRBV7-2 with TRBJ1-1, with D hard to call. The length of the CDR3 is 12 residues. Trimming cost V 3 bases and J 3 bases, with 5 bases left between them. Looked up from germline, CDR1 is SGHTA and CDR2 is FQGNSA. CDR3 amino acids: CASSFRDTEAFF. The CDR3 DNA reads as TGTGCCAGCAGCTTTCGGGACACTGAAGCTTTCTTT.

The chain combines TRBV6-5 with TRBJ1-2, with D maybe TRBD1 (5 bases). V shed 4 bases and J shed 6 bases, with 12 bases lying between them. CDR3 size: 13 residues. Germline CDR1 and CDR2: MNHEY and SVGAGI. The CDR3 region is CASSFPPGNGYTF. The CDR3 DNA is TGTGCCAGCAGTTTTCCCCCAGGGAATGGCTACACCTTC.

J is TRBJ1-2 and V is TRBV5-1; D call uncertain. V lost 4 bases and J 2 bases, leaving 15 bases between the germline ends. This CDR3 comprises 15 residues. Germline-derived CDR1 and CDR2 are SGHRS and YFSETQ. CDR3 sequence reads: CASSDGLNSNYGYTF. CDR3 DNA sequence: TGCGCCAGCAGCGATGGACTGAATTCCAACTATGGCTACACCTTC.

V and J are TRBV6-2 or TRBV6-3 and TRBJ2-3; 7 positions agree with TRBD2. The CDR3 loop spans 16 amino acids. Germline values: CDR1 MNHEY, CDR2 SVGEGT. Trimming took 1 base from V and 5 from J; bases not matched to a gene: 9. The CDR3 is CASSYFAGVLGDTQYF. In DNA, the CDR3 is TGTGCCAGCAGTTACTTCGCGGGGGTCCTTGGAGATACGCAGTATTTT.

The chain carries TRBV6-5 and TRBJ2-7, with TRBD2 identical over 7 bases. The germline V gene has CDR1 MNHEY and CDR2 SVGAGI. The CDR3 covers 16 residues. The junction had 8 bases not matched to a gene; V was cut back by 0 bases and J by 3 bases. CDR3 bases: TGTGCCAGCAGTTACTCGTCTGTGGGAGGGCACTACGAGCAGTACTTC. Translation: CASSYSSVGGHYEQYF.

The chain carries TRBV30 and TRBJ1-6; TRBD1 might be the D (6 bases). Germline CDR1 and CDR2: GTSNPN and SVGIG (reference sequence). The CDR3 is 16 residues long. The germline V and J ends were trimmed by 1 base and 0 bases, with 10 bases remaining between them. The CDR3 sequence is CAWSAQGFSYNSPLHF. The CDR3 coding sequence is TGTGCCTGGAGTGCACAGGGATTCTCCTATAATTCACCCCTCCACTTT.

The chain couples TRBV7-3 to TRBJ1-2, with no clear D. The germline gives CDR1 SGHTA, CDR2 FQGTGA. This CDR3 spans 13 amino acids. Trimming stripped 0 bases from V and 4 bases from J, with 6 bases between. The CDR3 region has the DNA TGTGCCAGCAGCTTAACGGGGTCCTATGGCTACACCTTC. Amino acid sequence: CASSLTGSYGYTF.

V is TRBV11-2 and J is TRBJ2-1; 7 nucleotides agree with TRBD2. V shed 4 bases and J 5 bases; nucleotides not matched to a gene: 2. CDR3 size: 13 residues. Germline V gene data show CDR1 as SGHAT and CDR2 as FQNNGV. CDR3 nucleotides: TGTGCCAGCAGCTGGGGACTACACAATGAGCAGTTCTTC. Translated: CASSWGLHNEQFF.

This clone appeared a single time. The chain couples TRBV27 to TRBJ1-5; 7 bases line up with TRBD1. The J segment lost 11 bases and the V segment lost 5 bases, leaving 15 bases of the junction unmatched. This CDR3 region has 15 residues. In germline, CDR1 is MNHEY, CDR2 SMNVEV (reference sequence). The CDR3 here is CASSLDRAAVEAQHF. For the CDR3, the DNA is TGTGCCAGCAGTCTAGACAGGGCGGCCGTTGAAGCCCAGCATTTT.

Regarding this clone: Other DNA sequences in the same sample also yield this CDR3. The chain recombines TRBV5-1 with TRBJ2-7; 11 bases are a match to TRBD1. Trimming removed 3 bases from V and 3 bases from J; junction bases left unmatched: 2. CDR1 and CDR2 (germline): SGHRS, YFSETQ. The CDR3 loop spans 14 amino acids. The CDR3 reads CASSSGTGGYEQYF. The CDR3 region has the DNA TGCGCCAGCAGCTCGGGGACAGGGGGCTACGAGCAGTACTTC.